Below, 4 T cell receptor beta chains from the same sample are listed, as sequenced in a study of cytomegalovirus exposure and HLA in healthy donors. The PCR ran on 60 Vbeta and 13 Jbeta primers. The repertoire was sequenced with immunoSEQ multiplex PCR; TCRdb's copy has only in-frame clones and lacks some. This table holds over 35,000 clones, roughly half found once. Sequencing input: PBMCs. Every receptor here comes from a human donor in good health.

This clone was recorded a few times. This chain uses TRBV6-1 with TRBJ1-1; no reliable D call. The V gene's germline CDR1 is MNHNS and CDR2 SASEGT. V lost 6 bases and J lost 5, with 4 bases in between. The CDR3 has 10 amino acids. The CDR3: CASRATEAFF. The CDR3 coding sequence is TGTGCCAGCAGAGCAACTGAAGCTTTCTTT.

V gene TRBV5-5 combines with J gene TRBJ1-1; 7 bases line up with TRBD1. Germline V gives CDR1 SGHKS, CDR2 YYEKEE (reference sequence). CDR3 length: 14 amino acids. V lost 4 bases and J lost 8; bases outside the gene matches: 11. The CDR3 reads CASSLPGQGVEAFF. The CDR3 nucleotides read TGTGCCAGCAGCCTCCCCGGCCAGGGGGTAGAAGCTTTCTTT.

This chain joins TRBV6-5 and TRBJ1-2; TRBD1 agrees at 8 bases. The germline V gene has CDR1 MNHEY and CDR2 SVGAGI. Germline trimming cut 4 bases from V and 2 bases from J; bases unmatched to any gene: 9. There are 16 residues in the CDR3. Here the CDR3 reads CASSSHPDRANYGYTF. The CDR3 nucleotides read TGTGCCAGCAGTTCGCATCCGGACAGGGCGAACTATGGCTACACCTTC.

The sample holds a few counts of this clone. The rearrangement uses TRBV18 and TRBJ1-1, with D uncertain. Trimming left V 2 bases short and J 1 base short, with 11 bases between. The CDR3 runs to 15 residues. The germline V gene encodes CDR1 KGHSH and CDR2 LQKENI. DNA for the CDR3: TGTGCCAGCTCACCAGGTAAACCTAGGAACACTGAAGCTTTCTTT. Protein sequence: CASSPGKPRNTEAFF.